This T cell receptor beta chain was retrieved from a study of identical twins. Overall study results and limits: Model-predicted out-of-frame TCR alpha sharing fell below observed values in monozygotic twins. The analysis was cross-sectional rather than longitudinal within donors.

With 5 bases clipped from V and 7 bases from J, the junction kept 11 bases outside the gene matches. This CDR3 has 15 residues. Germline-derived CDR1 and CDR2 are SGHTA and FQGNSA. Worth noting for this clonotype: What it recognizes is unknown.

TCRdb recomputed calls from the 5' RACE reads with MiXCR, one row per CDR3 protein. The data show hundreds of thousands of distinct CDR3 sequences, roughly 20% seen once. This same sample was also taken into another study, of T cells expressing NK-cell markers.

Material: PBMCs. The chain is built from TRBV7-2 and TRBJ1-2; TRBD1 matches at 9 bases. This sequence was found in a woman aged 18-29 years in good health. The CDR3 is CASSATRTGASGYTF. The CDR3 bases are TGTGCCAGCAGCGCAACCCGGACAGGGGCGTCTGGCTACACCTTC.